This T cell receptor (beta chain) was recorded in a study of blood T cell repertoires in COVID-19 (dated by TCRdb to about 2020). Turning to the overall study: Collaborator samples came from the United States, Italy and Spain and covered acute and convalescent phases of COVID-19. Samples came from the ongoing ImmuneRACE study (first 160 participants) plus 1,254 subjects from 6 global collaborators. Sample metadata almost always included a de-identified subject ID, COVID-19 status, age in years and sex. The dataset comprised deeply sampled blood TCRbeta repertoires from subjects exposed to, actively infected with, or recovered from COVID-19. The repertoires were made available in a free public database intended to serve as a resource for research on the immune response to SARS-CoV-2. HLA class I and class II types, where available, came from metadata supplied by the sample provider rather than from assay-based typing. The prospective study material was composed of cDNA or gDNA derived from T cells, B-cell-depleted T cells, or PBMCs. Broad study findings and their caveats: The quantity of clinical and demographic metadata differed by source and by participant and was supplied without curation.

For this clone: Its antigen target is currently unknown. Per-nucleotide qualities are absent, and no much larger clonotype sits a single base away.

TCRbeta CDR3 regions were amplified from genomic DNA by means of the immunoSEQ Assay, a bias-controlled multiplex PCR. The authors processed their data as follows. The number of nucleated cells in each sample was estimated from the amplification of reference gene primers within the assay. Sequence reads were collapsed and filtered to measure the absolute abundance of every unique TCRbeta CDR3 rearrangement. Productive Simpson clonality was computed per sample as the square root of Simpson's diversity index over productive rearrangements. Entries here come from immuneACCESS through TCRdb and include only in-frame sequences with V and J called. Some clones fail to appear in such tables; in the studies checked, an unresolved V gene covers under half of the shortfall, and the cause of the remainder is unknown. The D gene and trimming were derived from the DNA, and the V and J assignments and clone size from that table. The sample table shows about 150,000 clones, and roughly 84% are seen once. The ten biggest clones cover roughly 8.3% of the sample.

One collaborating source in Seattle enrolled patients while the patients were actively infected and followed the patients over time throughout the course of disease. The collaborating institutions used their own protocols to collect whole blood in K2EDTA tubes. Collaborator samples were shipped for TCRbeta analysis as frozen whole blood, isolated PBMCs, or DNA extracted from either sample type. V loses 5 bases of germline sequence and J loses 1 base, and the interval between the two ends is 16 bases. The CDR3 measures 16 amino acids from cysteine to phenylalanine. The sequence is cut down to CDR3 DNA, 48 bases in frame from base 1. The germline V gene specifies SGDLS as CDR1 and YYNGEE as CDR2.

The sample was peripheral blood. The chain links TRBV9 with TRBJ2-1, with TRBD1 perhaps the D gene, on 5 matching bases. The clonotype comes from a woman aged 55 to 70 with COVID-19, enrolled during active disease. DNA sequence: TGTGCCAGCAGTGACAACCTGGACATTTCCTACAATGAGCAGTTCTTC. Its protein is CASSDNLDISYNEQFF.